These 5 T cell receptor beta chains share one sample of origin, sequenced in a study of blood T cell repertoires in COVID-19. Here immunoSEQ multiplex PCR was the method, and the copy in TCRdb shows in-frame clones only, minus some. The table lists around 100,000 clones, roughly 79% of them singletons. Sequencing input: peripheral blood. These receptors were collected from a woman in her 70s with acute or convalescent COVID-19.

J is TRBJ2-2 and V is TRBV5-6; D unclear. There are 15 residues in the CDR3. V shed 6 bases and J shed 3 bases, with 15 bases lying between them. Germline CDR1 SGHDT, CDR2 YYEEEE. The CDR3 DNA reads TGTGCCAGCACCCATCTCTCGGGTGACACCGGGGAGCTGTTTTTT. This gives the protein CASTHLSGDTGELFF.

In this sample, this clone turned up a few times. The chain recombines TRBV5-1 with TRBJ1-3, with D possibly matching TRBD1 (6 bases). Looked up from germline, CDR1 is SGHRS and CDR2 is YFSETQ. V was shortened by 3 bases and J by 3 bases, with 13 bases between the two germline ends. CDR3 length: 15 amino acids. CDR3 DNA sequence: TGCGCCAGCAGCTCCATGACAGGACTTGGAAACACCATATATTTT. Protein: CASSSMTGLGNTIYF.

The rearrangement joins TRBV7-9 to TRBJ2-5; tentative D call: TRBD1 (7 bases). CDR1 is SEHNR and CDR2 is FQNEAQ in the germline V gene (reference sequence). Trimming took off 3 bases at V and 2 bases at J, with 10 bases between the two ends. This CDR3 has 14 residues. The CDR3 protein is CASSFQGGQETQYF. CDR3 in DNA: TGTGCCAGCAGCTTCCAGGGGGGTCAAGAGACCCAGTACTTC.

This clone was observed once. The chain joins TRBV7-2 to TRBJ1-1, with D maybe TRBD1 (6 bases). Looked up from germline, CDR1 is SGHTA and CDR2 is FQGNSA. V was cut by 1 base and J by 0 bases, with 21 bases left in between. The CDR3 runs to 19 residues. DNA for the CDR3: TGTGCCAGCAGCTTAGAGCCCCCACAGGGTTCGGGATTGAACACTGAAGCTTTCTTT. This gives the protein CASSLEPPQGSGLNTEAFF.

The CDR3 reads CASSSRSGQGQETQYF. The CDR3 nucleotides are TGTGCCAGCAGCTCTCGATCGGGACAGGGCCAAGAGACCCAGTACTTC. The chain couples TRBV9 to TRBJ2-5, with 9 bases identical to TRBD1. This CDR3 has 16 amino acids. The V gene's germline CDR1 is SGDLS and CDR2 YYNGEE. V gave up 4 bases and J gave up 1 base; unmatched junction bases: 8. The full variable domain, rest sourced from reference TRBV9 and TRBJ2-5, is DSGVTQTPKHLITATGQRVTLRCSPRSGDLSVYWYQQSLDQGLQFLIQYYNGEERAKGNILERFSAQQFPDLHSELNLSSLELGDSALYFCASSSRSGQGQETQYFGPGTRLLVL.